These 11 T cell receptor beta chains originate from one sample sequenced in a study of shared clonotypes between healthy human individuals. Measured with immunoSEQ multiplex PCR; TCRdb has only the in-frame clones, and not every one. The profile shows over a million clones, around three quarters of them singletons. Sequencing was carried out using memory CD4+ T cells from PBMCs. The subset denotes: CD45RA-negative fraction. Receptor source: a man between 18 and 35 years old in good health. Some clones in this sample may be carry-over from other donors' samples.

The J gene is TRBJ2-5, the V gene TRBV4-2; perhaps TRBD1 as D (8 bases). The ends were cut back, 4 bases at V and 2 bases at J, with 17 bases in the middle. Germline CDR1 reads LGHNA; CDR2 reads YNFKEQ. The length of the CDR3 is 16 residues. The CDR3 DNA reads as TGTGCCAGCAGCCGACGCGACAGGGGAGGGCAAGAGACCCAGTACTTC. Protein: CASSRRDRGGQETQYF.

The chain combines TRBV28 with TRBJ2-5, with TRBD2 identical over 8 bases. The DNA end lines up better with TRBJ2-7; the J call may be wrong. Germline loops: CDR1 MDHEN, CDR2 SYDVKM. The CDR3 is made up of 15 amino acids. This chain's CDR3 is CASRPSRGGFSEQYF. The CDR3 coding sequence is TGTGCCAGCAGACCCTCCCGGGGGGGATTTAGCGAGCAGTACTTC.

A remark on this clone: A much larger clone is a single base away; this may be a read error. The sample carries other DNA sequences with the same CDR3. V usage is TRBV2 and J usage is TRBJ2-7, with D possibly matching TRBD2 (5 bases). V lost 2 bases, J lost 3 bases, and 14 bases lay in between. Germline V gives CDR1 SNHLY, CDR2 FYNNEI. The CDR3 contains 15 residues. The CDR3 bases are TGTGCCAGCAGTGAACGGGCTAGCCCTGGCTACGAGCAGTACTTC. Its protein product is CASSERASPGYEQYF. The full variable domain, completed using reference TRBV2 and TRBJ2-7, is EPEVTQTPSHQVTQMGQEVILRCVPISNHLYFYWYRQILGQKVEFLVSFYNNEISEKSEIFDDQFSVERPDGSNFTLKIRSTKLEDSAMYFCASSERASPGYEQYFGPGTRLTVT.

The gene calls are TRBV5-1 and TRBJ1-5; TRBD1 matches at 9 bases. CDR3 length: 16 amino acids. Looked up from germline, CDR1 is SGHRS and CDR2 is YFSETQ. J lost 4 bases, V lost 3 bases, and 8 bases had no gene match. The CDR3 region has the DNA TGCGCCAGCAGCTCCCGCCCGGGACAGGGAAATCAGCCCCAGCATTTT. This gives the protein CASSSRPGQGNQPQHF.

The chain couples TRBV5-4 to TRBJ2-7; TRBD2 matches 7 bases. The ends lost 5 bases at V and 4 bases at J; junction bases unmatched: 9. The CDR3 has 14 residues. Germline V gives CDR1 SGHNT, CDR2 YYREEE (reference sequence). The CDR3 loop reads CASRRAGRRYEQYF. For the CDR3, the DNA is TGTGCCAGCAGAAGAGCGGGAAGGAGGTACGAGCAGTACTTC. The full variable domain, completed using reference TRBV5-4 and TRBJ2-7, is ETGVTQSPTHLIKTRGQQVTLRCSSQSGHNTVSWYQQALGQGPQFIFQYYREEENGRGNFPPRFSGLQFPNYSSELNVNALELDDSALYLCASRRAGRRYEQYFGPGTRLTVT.

The chain links TRBV4-1 to TRBJ1-5; the D is unclear. The V end was cut by 4 bases, the J end by 3 bases, with 10 bases between. CDR1 and CDR2 from the germline V gene are MGHRA and YSYEKL. The CDR3 is 14 amino acids. The CDR3 nucleotides read TGCGCCAGCAGCCGGAAATATGTCAATCAGCCCCAGCATTTT. It is translated as CASSRKYVNQPQHF.

Comment on this clone: Other nucleotide sequences from this sample produce the same CDR3. As DNA, the CDR3 is TGCGCCAGCAGCCCGGGATCTTCCACCGGGGAGCTGTTTTTT. It is translated as CASSPGSSTGELFF. The V and J genes are TRBV5-1 and TRBJ2-2; D perhaps matches TRBD2 (5 bases). Trimming stripped 4 bases from V and 4 bases from J, with 11 bases between. CDR3 length: 14 residues. Germline V gene sequence: CDR1 SGHRS, CDR2 YFSETQ.

In this sample, this clone turned up once. The chain uses TRBV29-1 and TRBJ1-1, with a tentative D call TRBD1 (6 bases). In germline, CDR1 is SQVTM, CDR2 ANQGSEA. The CDR3 contains 12 residues. The V and J ends lost 7 bases and 4 bases respectively, with 13 bases between them. The CDR3 reads CSATLGGTEAFF. The CDR3 region has the DNA TGCAGCGCCACCTTAGGGGGCACTGAAGCTTTCTTT.

The chain has TRBV27 and TRBJ1-3; TRBD1 matches 7 bases. Per germline, CDR1 MNHEY and CDR2 SMNVEV (reference sequence). The CDR3 contains 15 residues. The ends lost 6 bases at V and 8 bases at J; junction bases unmatched: 13. The CDR3 is CASSPRIGGVDTIYF. The CDR3 nucleotides read TGTGCCAGCAGCCCCCGGATAGGGGGCGTGGACACCATATATTTT.

V usage is TRBV11-2 and J usage is TRBJ2-2; D is perhaps TRBD1 or TRBD2 (6 bases each). In germline, CDR1 is SGHAT, CDR2 FQNNGV. The CDR3 extends over 18 amino acids. Trimming removed 1 base at V and 0 bases at J, with 15 bases between. The CDR3 coding sequence is TGTGCCAGCAGCTTAGGTCGGGGGCGGGCCTCGAACACCGGGGAGCTGTTTTTT. It translates to CASSLGRGRASNTGELFF.

V and J are TRBV20-1 and TRBJ2-5; no clear D gene. The better agreement between TRBJ2-7 and the DNA end casts doubt on the J call. The CDR3 totals 11 residues. CDR1 and CDR2 (germline): DFQATT, SNEGSKA (reference sequence). In DNA form, the CDR3 reads TGCAGTGCTACCCTAGGCTACGAGCAGTACTTC. Translating it yields CSATLGYEQYF.